Given below is one T cell receptor (beta chain) in context. This sample stems from a study of blood T cell repertoires in COVID-19. Overall study context: COVID-19 samples, acute and convalescent, were from the United States, Italy and Spain. PBMCs, B-cell-depleted T cells, or T cells were the source of the cDNA or gDNA that made up the material.

Authors' analysis steps: Counts of nucleated cells, estimated from reference gene primer amplification, were obtained. The data were produced by immunoSEQ multiplex PCR, yet TCRdb's version contains in-frame clones alone and is incomplete. The V and J calls and clone size were taken over from that table, and D and trimming were inferred from the DNA. The table lists over 200,000 clones, 70% to 90% of them singletons. Trimming shortened V by 1 base and J by 4 bases, and 10 bases separated the two germline ends. The CDR3 is made up of 14 amino acids. CDR1 is MGHRA, CDR2 YSYEKL, per germline. This sequence was found in a woman in her fifties or sixties with acute or convalescent COVID-19. The V call is TRBV4-1, the J call TRBJ1-2, with no clear D. Material for sequencing was peripheral blood. The CDR3 DNA follows: TGCGCCAGCAGCCAAGGTAGCACTACCTATGGCTACACCTTC. This sequence encodes CASSQGSTTYGYTF.